The 13 T cell receptor beta chains below all came from one sample that was sequenced in a study of human CD4 T cells and Enterobacteriaceae. Assay used: immunoSEQ multiplex PCR; TCRdb lists only in-frame clones, some missing. The sample records 25,000 to 30,000 clones, approximately 81% being singletons. All CD4+ cells other than CD45RA+CCR7+CD95- naive cells were sorted as memory, over 98% pure. Sequencing input: memory CD4+ T cells from blood. The receptors stem from a human donor in good health.

The gene calls are TRBV19 and TRBJ1-5; a possible D gene is TRBD1 (5 bases). With 4 bases removed from V and 0 bases from J, the gap between germline ends came to 13 bases. The length of the CDR3 is 16 residues. Per the germline V gene, CDR1 is LNHDA and CDR2 is SQIVND (reference sequence). The CDR3 DNA reads TGTGCCAGTAGTACTAGCCAGGGAATTAGCAATCAGCCCCAGCATTTT. It is translated as CASSTSQGISNQPQHF.

The chain carries TRBV11-2 and TRBJ2-3; TRBD2 matches at 7 bases. The germline V gene encodes CDR1 SGHAT and CDR2 FQNNGV. Trimming took 3 bases from V and 4 from J; bases not matched to a gene: 10. The CDR3 spans 16 residues. The CDR3 DNA reads TGTGCCAGCAGCTTCAGTGCTAGCGGTTTGGCAGATACGCAGTATTTT. Amino acids: CASSFSASGLADTQYF.

CDR3 protein: CASSPMDSLGYTF. CDR3 coding DNA: TGTGCCAGTAGTCCCATGGACAGCCTTGGCTACACCTTC. The chain carries TRBV19 and TRBJ1-2, with a tentative D call TRBD1 (6 bases). In germline, CDR1 is LNHDA, CDR2 SQIVND (reference sequence). V dropped 5 bases and J dropped 7 bases, with 14 bases sitting between them. This CDR3 region has 13 residues.

The chain carries TRBV28 and TRBJ2-2, with TRBD2 identical over 13 bases. Germline CDR1 MDHEN, CDR2 SYDVKM. CDR3 length equals 16 residues. The V and J ends lost 6 bases and 5 bases, in that order; junction bases with no gene match: 6. CDR3 sequence: CASRPGTSGTTGELFF. CDR3 coding DNA: TGTGCCAGCAGGCCGGGGACTAGCGGGACGACCGGGGAGCTGTTTTTT.

This clone appeared once. V and J are TRBV5-5 and TRBJ1-6, with a weak D call TRBD1 (5 bases). The CDR3 loop spans 15 amino acids. Germline V lookup: CDR1 SGHKS, CDR2 YYEKEE (reference sequence). The germline V and J ends were trimmed by 5 bases and 7 bases, with 16 bases remaining between them. The CDR3 protein is CASSGTNGGNSPLHF. Written as DNA, the CDR3 is TGTGCCAGCAGTGGAACAAACGGGGGAAATTCACCCCTCCACTTT.

This clone was found once. J is TRBJ2-7 and V is TRBV27; D may be TRBD2 (6 bases). V lost 2 bases and J lost 5, with 13 bases in between. CDR3 length: 14 residues. Germline CDR1 MNHEY, CDR2 SMNVEV (reference sequence). The CDR3, as DNA: TGTGCCAGCAGTTTAAGACGGGGGAACGACGAGCAGTACTTC. Protein sequence: CASSLRRGNDEQYF.

The chain employs TRBV28 and TRBJ1-2; 7 nucleotides agree with TRBD1. The V gene end was trimmed by 6 bases and the J gene end by 7 bases; junction bases not matched to a gene: 8. Per the germline V gene, CDR1 is MDHEN and CDR2 is SYDVKM. The CDR3 spans 13 residues. The CDR3 loop reads CASSVGGARGYTF. DNA of the CDR3: TGTGCCAGCAGCGTAGGGGGCGCTCGTGGCTACACCTTC.

The J gene is TRBJ2-2, the V gene TRBV28; 7 bases line up with TRBD2. V trimming: 4 bases; J trimming: 3 bases; junction bases outside the gene matches: 11. CDR1 MDHEN and CDR2 SYDVKM come from the germline V gene. The CDR3 sequence is 17 residues long. CDR3 in DNA: TGTGCCAGCAGTTCGGTGGTGGGACTACCCTACACCGGGGAGCTGTTTTTT. Translating it yields CASSSVVGLPYTGELFF.

The V gene is TRBV28, the J gene TRBJ1-3, with 7 bases lining up with TRBD1. The V gene end was trimmed by 2 bases and the J gene end by 2 bases; junction bases not matched to a gene: 3. There are 15 residues in the CDR3. Germline V gene lookup returns CDR1 MDHEN and CDR2 SYDVKM. The CDR3 region has the DNA TGTGCCAGCAGTTTAGAGGGGGCGCCTGGAAACACCATATATTTT. It is translated as CASSLEGAPGNTIYF.

This chain joins TRBV7-9 and TRBJ2-2, with unresolved D. Trimming shortened V by 4 bases and J by 4 bases, and 13 bases separated the two germline ends. The germline CDR1 and CDR2 sequences are SEHNR and FQNEAQ (reference sequence). The CDR3 length is 15 residues. The DNA for the CDR3 is TGTGCCAGCAGCTCCAGCAGGAGTTTCACCGGGGAGCTGTTTTTT. Translated: CASSSSRSFTGELFF.

The chain couples TRBV28 to TRBJ1-2; no reliable D call. The CDR3 is made up of 18 amino acids. The germline CDR1 and CDR2 sequences are MDHEN and SYDVKM. The V and J ends lost 1 base and 4 bases respectively, with 22 bases between them. The CDR3 DNA reads TGTGCCAGCAGTTTATCCCCCCGCATGGGCGGAAACCTCTATGGCTACACCTTC. This encodes CASSLSPRMGGNLYGYTF.

V gene TRBV5-4 combines with J gene TRBJ2-7; no clear D gene. Trimming took off 0 bases at V and 2 bases at J, with 15 bases between the two ends. CDR1 is SGHNT and CDR2 is YYREEE in the germline V gene (reference sequence). CDR3 length: 16 residues. CDR3 coding DNA: TGTGCCAGCAGCTTGGCCACATCGAGCCGACCCTACGAGCAGTACTTC. Its translation is CASSLATSSRPYEQYF.

The J gene is TRBJ2-7, the V gene TRBV30; perhaps TRBD2 as D (5 bases). Germline V gives CDR1 GTSNPN, CDR2 SVGIG (reference sequence). Trimming shortened V by 3 bases and J by 4 bases, and 13 bases separated the two germline ends. This CDR3 has 13 residues. The CDR3 protein is CAWRVAGGYEQYF. The CDR3 DNA reads as TGTGCCTGGAGAGTTGCGGGCGGATACGAGCAGTACTTC. Combining the CDR3 with reference TRBV30 and TRBJ2-7 gives the whole variable domain SQTIHQWPATLVQPVGSPLSLECTVEGTSNPNLYWYRQAAGRGLQLLFYSVGIGQISSEVPQNLSASRPQDRQFILSSKKLLLSDSGFYLCAWRVAGGYEQYFGPGTRLTVT.